The 12 T cell receptor beta chains below were found in one sample sequenced in a study of blood T cell repertoires in COVID-19. Data came from immunoSEQ multiplex PCR; TCRdb stores just in-frame clones and leaves some out. The data hold 59,000 or so clones, with just over 90% observed a single time. Sequencing was performed on peripheral blood. The receptors were sampled from a human donor in a cohort sampled during active COVID-19.

The chain carries TRBV5-1 and TRBJ2-3; 7 bases are shared with TRBD2. From germline, CDR1 is SGHRS and CDR2 YFSETQ. There are 15 residues in the CDR3. With V trimmed by 6 bases and J by 0 bases, 7 bases remained unmatched. CDR3 bases: TGCGCCAGCATCCTGGGGGGGAGTAGCACAGATACGCAGTATTTT. It yields the protein CASILGGSSTDTQYF.

The CDR3 nucleotides read TGCGCCAGCAGCCTCCGAGCAGGAAGGGGCTACGAGCAGTACTTC. This codes for CASSLRAGRGYEQYF. This rearrangement joins TRBV4-1 to TRBJ2-7; D perhaps matches TRBD1 (5 bases). V dropped 4 bases and J dropped 3 bases, with 16 bases sitting between them. Looked up from germline, CDR1 is MGHRA and CDR2 is YSYEKL. The length of the CDR3 is 15 residues.

The V gene is TRBV5-4, the J gene TRBJ2-7; maybe TRBD2 (5 bases). CDR3 length equals 13 residues. V lost 4 bases, J lost 3 bases, and 11 bases lay in between. CDR1 SGHNT and CDR2 YYREEE come from the germline V gene (reference sequence). CDR3 protein: CASSREGVYEQYF. CDR3 nucleotide sequence: TGTGCCAGCAGCCGTGAGGGAGTCTACGAGCAGTACTTC.

The chain joins TRBV7-9 to TRBJ2-1, with TRBD2 matching over 7 bases. The CDR3 runs to 16 residues. CDR1 and CDR2 (germline): SEHNR, FQNEAQ (reference sequence). J was trimmed by 5 bases and V by 1 base; bases with no gene match: 8. The CDR3 nucleotides read TGTGCCAGCAGCTTAGTATCCAGCGGGACTAACAATGAGCAGTTCTTC. Translated: CASSLVSSGTNNEQFF. The variable domain in full, with the rest retrieved from reference TRBV7-9 and TRBJ2-1, is DTGVSQNPRHKITKRGQNVTFRCDPISEHNRLYWYRQTLGQGPEFLTYFQNEAQLEKSRLLSDRFSAERPKGSFSTLEIQRTEQGDSAMYLCASSLVSSGTNNEQFFGPGTRLTVL.

The chain recombines TRBV19 with TRBJ2-2; no clear D. From germline, CDR1 is LNHDA and CDR2 SQIVND (reference sequence). The V end lost 3 bases, the J end lost 1 base, and 9 bases lay between the germline ends. CDR3 length equals 15 residues. The CDR3 nucleotides are TGTGCCAGTAGTATCTGGGCCCGGAACACCGGGGAGCTGTTTTTT. Translation: CASSIWARNTGELFF.

The chain employs TRBV2 and TRBJ1-2; 10 nucleotides agree with TRBD1. The CDR3 extends over 13 amino acids. V lost 10 bases and J lost 8; bases outside the gene matches: 10. In germline, CDR1 is SNHLY, CDR2 FYNNEI. CDR3 amino acids: CANPLGQGRGYTF. The CDR3 coding sequence is TGTGCCAACCCGCTGGGACAGGGGAGGGGCTACACCTTC.

V usage is TRBV27 and J usage is TRBJ2-1, with unresolved D. V shed 4 bases and J shed 10 bases, with 8 bases lying between them. Germline V gene sequence: CDR1 MNHEY, CDR2 SMNVEV (reference sequence). The CDR3 consists of 11 residues. The CDR3: CASSSRREQFF. The CDR3 coding sequence is TGTGCCAGCAGTTCTAGACGGGAGCAGTTCTTC.

The V call is TRBV5-6, the J call TRBJ2-7, with TRBD2 identical over 8 bases. Germline V gene data show CDR1 as SGHDT and CDR2 as YYEEEE. The CDR3 has 14 amino acids. The J segment lost 6 bases and the V segment lost 4 bases, leaving 9 bases of the junction unmatched. CDR3 nucleotide sequence: TGTGCCAGCAGCGGTGGTGGACTAGCTAGCGAGCAGTACTTC. Translation: CASSGGGLASEQYF.

The chain uses TRBV6-5 and TRBJ1-5, with 7 bases lining up with TRBD1. The CDR3 has 14 residues. The germline gives CDR1 MNHEY, CDR2 SVGAGI. Trimming took 6 bases from V and 4 from J; bases not matched to a gene: 6. This CDR3 is CASRPGTVNQPQHF. In nucleotides, the CDR3 is TGTGCCAGCAGACCTGGGACAGTTAATCAGCCCCAGCATTTT.

The V call is TRBV7-9, the J call TRBJ1-5; D is uncertain. The ends were cut back, 4 bases at V and 5 bases at J, with 9 bases in the middle. Germline loops: CDR1 SEHNR, CDR2 FQNEAQ (reference sequence). There are 13 residues in the CDR3. The CDR3 DNA follows: TGTGCCAGCAGCTCCGGGCGGGATCAGCCCCAGCATTTT. This encodes CASSSGRDQPQHF. The full variable domain, completed using reference TRBV7-9 and TRBJ1-5, is DTGVSQNPRHKITKRGQNVTFRCDPISEHNRLYWYRQTLGQGPEFLTYFQNEAQLEKSRLLSDRFSAERPKGSFSTLEIQRTEQGDSAMYLCASSSGRDQPQHFGDGTRLSIL.

CDR3 amino acids: CASRVAGNSYEQYF. The CDR3 DNA is TGTGCCAGCAGGGTAGCGGGTAACTCCTACGAGCAGTACTTC. This rearrangement joins TRBV2 to TRBJ2-7, with 7 bases lining up with TRBD2. This CDR3 has 14 amino acids. Germline V lookup: CDR1 SNHLY, CDR2 FYNNEI. V gave up 6 bases and J gave up 0 bases; unmatched junction bases: 5.

This chain links TRBV7-2 with TRBJ1-1; 10 nucleotides line up with TRBD1. Per the germline V gene, CDR1 is SGHTA and CDR2 is FQGNSA. V gave up 6 bases and J gave up 2 bases; unmatched junction bases: 9. The CDR3 covers 16 residues. CDR3 nucleotide sequence: TGTGCCAGCAGTTTGGCCGGGACAGGGGTTAACACTGAAGCTTTCTTT. This sequence encodes CASSLAGTGVNTEAFF.